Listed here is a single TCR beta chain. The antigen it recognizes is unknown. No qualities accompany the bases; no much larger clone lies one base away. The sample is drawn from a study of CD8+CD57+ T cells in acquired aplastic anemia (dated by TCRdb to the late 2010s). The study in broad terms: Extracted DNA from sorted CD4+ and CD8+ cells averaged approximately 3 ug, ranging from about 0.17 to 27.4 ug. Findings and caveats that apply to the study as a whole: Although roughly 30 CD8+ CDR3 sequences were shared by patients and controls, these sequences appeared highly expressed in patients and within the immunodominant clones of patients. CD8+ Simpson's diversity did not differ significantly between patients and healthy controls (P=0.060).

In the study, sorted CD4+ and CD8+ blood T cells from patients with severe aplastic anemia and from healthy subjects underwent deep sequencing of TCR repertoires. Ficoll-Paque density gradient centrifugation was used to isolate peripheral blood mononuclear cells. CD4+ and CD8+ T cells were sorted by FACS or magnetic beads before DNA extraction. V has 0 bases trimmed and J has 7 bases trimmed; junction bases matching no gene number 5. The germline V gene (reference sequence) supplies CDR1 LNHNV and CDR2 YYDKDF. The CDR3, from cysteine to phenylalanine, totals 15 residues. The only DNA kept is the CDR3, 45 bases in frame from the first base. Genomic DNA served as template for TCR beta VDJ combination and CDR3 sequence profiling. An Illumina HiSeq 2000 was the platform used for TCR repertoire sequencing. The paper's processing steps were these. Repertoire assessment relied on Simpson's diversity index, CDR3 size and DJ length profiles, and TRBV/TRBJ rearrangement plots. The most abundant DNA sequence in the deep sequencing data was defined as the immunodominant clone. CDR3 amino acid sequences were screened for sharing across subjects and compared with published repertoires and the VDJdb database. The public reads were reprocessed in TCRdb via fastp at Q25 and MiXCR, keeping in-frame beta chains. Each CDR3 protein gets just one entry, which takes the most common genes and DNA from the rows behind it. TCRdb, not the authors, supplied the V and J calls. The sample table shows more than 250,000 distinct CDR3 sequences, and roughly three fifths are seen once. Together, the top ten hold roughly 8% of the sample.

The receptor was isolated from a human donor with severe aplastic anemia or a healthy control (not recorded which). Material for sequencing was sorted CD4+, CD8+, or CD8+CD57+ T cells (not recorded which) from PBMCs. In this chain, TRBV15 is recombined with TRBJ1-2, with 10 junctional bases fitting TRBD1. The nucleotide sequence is TGTGCCACCAGCAGAGAGCGACAGGGGGCAGGTGGCTACACCTTC. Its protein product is CATSRERQGAGGYTF.